This record covers a single T cell receptor (beta chain). This clone was recorded many times. Its binding antigen is unknown. The input lacks base qualities; no much larger clone sits a single base away. The data originate from a study of beta chain features in type 1 diabetes (dated by TCRdb to the late 2010s). As for the study more broadly: Patients and healthy donors did not differ in mean age, gender distribution, total cell number or subset yield. A total of under 120,000,000 sorted cells were examined across all samples, and RNA yield correlated strongly with the number of cells per subset. The study compared the TCRB repertoires of sorted circulating CD4+ T cell subsets in recently diagnosed type 1 diabetes patients with those in matched healthy donors. Naive and central memory subsets were obtained from all 30 or so donors, but regulatory and stem cell-like memory subsets were isolated from only 8 patients and roughly 8 healthy donors.

Each donor gave one peripheral blood draw, roughly 120 mL on average, collected into heparinised tubes. A BD FACSAria II and a panel including CD45RO, CCR7, CD25, CD127, CD95 and CD27 were used to sort naive, central memory, regulatory and stem cell-like memory CD4+ T cells. All sorted populations exceeded 95% purity. Right away, PBMCs were isolated by Lymphoprep density gradient centrifugation and were stained directly, with no culture step. So that batch effects would be minimized, each experiment stained and sorted samples in pairs, pairing one healthy donor with one patient. The High Capacity cDNA Reverse Transcription Kit was used to reverse transcribe all of the isolated RNA, meaning that expressed TCRB transcripts were what got sequenced. Deep immunoSEQ sequencing was applied to naive, central memory and regulatory T cell samples, giving an average of around 3.8 million total reads per sample. Sorted cells were lysed in RLT buffer and RNA was extracted with DNase-treated RNeasy Micro or Mini kits, depending on cell number. To prevent cross-contamination, every cell subset was processed on its own, while patient and healthy donor samples were processed together. The immunoSEQ multiplex PCR was used to amplify TCRB sequences from cDNA, yielding 87-bp fragments that span the CDR3 region. Amplicons were sequenced on the Illumina HiSeq platform. The authors' analysis ran thus. Synthetic template baselines were used to correct PCR bias computationally, reads within Hamming distance 2 were collapsed, and singletons that could not be merged were discarded. By aligning reads against IMGT, V, D and J genes, CDR3 length, and insertions or deletions at six rearrangement sites were assigned. Clonotype counts were normalized to sorted cell number within each subset before computing true diversity and Gini coefficients with the tcR R package. The overlap coefficient, calculated on TCRB nucleotide sequences, was used to measure repertoire sharing. Drawn from immuneACCESS, this table holds only the in-frame rearrangements with V and J called that TCRdb kept. Clones are partly lost; checked studies trace under half to an unresolved V gene and leave the rest unexplained. V and J calls and clone size are copied from that table; D and trimming were computed from the DNA. This sample comprises under 350,000 clones, 7% to 9% of them detected only once. The ten top clones hold 0.9% to 1.2% of the sample.

Results and caveats for the whole study, not just this receptor: In all four CD4+ subsets, TCRB CDR3 length was moderately but significantly shorter in type 1 diabetes patients. Because cDNA was sequenced instead of genomic DNA, highly expressing activated cells could be over-represented, though the groups showed no difference in activation or CD3 levels. The naive, central memory and regulatory TCRB repertoires appeared to resemble one another more closely among patients than among healthy donors. HLA sub-analyses involved small numbers of individuals, so any influence of HLA type on TCRB rearrangement remained unresolved. Shorter templates might be favored by PCR, yet because patient and control samples were amplified and corrected together, any such skew would affect both groups equally. At VDJ recombination sites, patients with type 1 diabetes made fewer insertions and deleted more nucleotides, a pattern implying thymic rearrangement abnormalities.

Sequenced sample: central memory CD4+ T cells from blood. The sequence was obtained from a woman aged 18-35 years in good health.

The CDR3 amino acid sequence is: CASSLDAAPNEKLFF. The DNA sequence follows: TGTGCCAGCAGCTTAGATGCGGCACCTAATGAAAAACTGTTTTTT. The sequence joins TRBV11-2 to TRBJ1-4; no D gene can be assigned with confidence. Between the V and J ends, shortened by 0 bases and 3 bases respectively, the junction contains 8 bases. Spanning cysteine to phenylalanine, the CDR3 consists of 15 amino acids. The CDR3 DNA has 45 bases and is translated from base 1. CDR1 and CDR2 were assigned from the germline V gene as SGHAT and FQNNGV.